Below are 32 T cell receptor beta chains sequenced from a single sample in a study of OX40 agonist ivuxolimab in advanced cancers. The assay was immunoSEQ multiplex PCR, and TCRdb's table has in-frame clones only and misses some. Counted here are 27,000 or so clones, about 80% occurring once; the ten biggest clones make up 12%. The sequencing here drew on CD4+ or CD8+ T cells sorted from blood, taken in a trial of the OX40 agonist ivuxolimab. All receptors come from an adult with an advanced solid tumor such as melanoma, head and neck, liver or kidney cancer.

The chain uses TRBV30 and TRBJ2-7, with 8 bases that match TRBD1. The junction had 18 bases not matched to a gene; V was cut back by 0 bases and J by 2 bases. Germline assignment: CDR1 GTSNPN and CDR2 SVGIG (reference sequence). The CDR3 consists of 19 residues. The CDR3 loop reads CAWSVRGADRVAGAYEQYF. DNA for the CDR3: TGTGCCTGGAGTGTAAGGGGGGCGGACAGGGTAGCCGGGGCCTACGAGCAGTACTTC. Using reference TRBV30 and TRBJ2-7 for the parts outside the CDR3, the full variable domain is SQTIHQWPATLVQPVGSPLSLECTVEGTSNPNLYWYRQAAGRGLQLLFYSVGIGQISSEVPQNLSASRPQDRQFILSSKKLLLSDSGFYLCAWSVRGADRVAGAYEQYFGPGTRLTVT.

This clone has more than one count but fewer than ten. The chain employs TRBV7-3 and TRBJ1-1; a weak D match, TRBD1 (6 bases). The V end was cut by 5 bases, the J end by 8 bases, with 15 bases between. This CDR3 is 13 amino acids long. Per the germline V gene, CDR1 is SGHTA and CDR2 is FQGTGA. The CDR3 loop reads CASSARGDGEAFF. CDR3 nucleotides: TGTGCCAGCAGCGCCAGGGGCGATGGCGAAGCTTTCTTT.

The chain is built from TRBV4-1 and TRBJ2-1; D unclear. V shed 4 bases and J shed 8 bases, with 18 bases lying between them. The CDR3 length is 15 residues. The germline CDR1 and CDR2 sequences are MGHRA and YSYEKL. The CDR3 region is CASSRGPSATYEQFF. In DNA form, the CDR3 reads TGCGCCAGCAGCCGAGGACCATCGGCCACATATGAGCAGTTCTTC.

This clone showed up just once. The chain is built from TRBV7-9 and TRBJ1-4; TRBD1 is a possible D gene (5 bases). Looked up from germline, CDR1 is SEHNR and CDR2 is FQNEAQ (reference sequence). V was shortened by 7 bases and J by 2 bases, with 17 bases between the two germline ends. This CDR3 is built from 16 residues. The CDR3 is CASTFGTSRTNEKLFF. The CDR3 DNA follows: TGTGCCAGCACCTTTGGGACGTCTAGGACTAATGAAAAACTGTTTTTT. The whole variable domain, remainder taken from reference TRBV7-9 and TRBJ1-4, is DTGVSQNPRHKITKRGQNVTFRCDPISEHNRLYWYRQTLGQGPEFLTYFQNEAQLEKSRLLSDRFSAERPKGSFSTLEIQRTEQGDSAMYLCASTFGTSRTNEKLFFGSGTQLSVL.

This clone was seen a few times. Other DNA sequences in this specimen translate into the identical CDR3. The chain has TRBV5-1 and TRBJ1-1; D ambiguous. CDR3 length: 13 residues. V was trimmed by 0 bases and J by 2 bases, leaving 5 bases between them. Germline V CDR1 and CDR2: SGHRS, YFSETQ. The DNA for the CDR3 is TGCGCCAGCAGCTTGGCACCAAACACTGAAGCTTTCTTT. Protein sequence: CASSLAPNTEAFF.

The rearrangement uses TRBV9 and TRBJ2-5; 14 positions agree with TRBD2. Germline loops: CDR1 SGDLS, CDR2 YYNGEE. CDR3 length: 15 residues. V lost 3 bases, J lost 3 bases, and 1 base stayed unmatched. CDR3 residues: CASSATSGGEETQYF. The DNA of the CDR3 is TGTGCCAGCAGCGCGACTAGCGGGGGGGAAGAGACCCAGTACTTC.

The J gene is TRBJ1-5, the V gene TRBV19; a possible D gene is TRBD1 (6 bases). Germline loops: CDR1 LNHDA, CDR2 SQIVND (reference sequence). This CDR3 has 15 amino acids. Between the trimmed V and J ends, which lost 2 bases and 15 bases, there was a span of 23 bases. The CDR3 nucleotides read TGTGCCAGTAGTATATCAGCAGGGGACCCCTTGGTCCGGCATTTT. Encoded protein: CASSISAGDPLVRHF.

The CDR3 DNA sequence: TGTGCCAGCAGCCCCGGACAGGGAGGGTCCTACAATGAGCAGTTCTTC. Translated, it gives CASSPGQGGSYNEQFF. The rearrangement joins TRBV27 to TRBJ2-1; a weak D match, TRBD1 (8 bases). The CDR3 totals 16 residues. Germline CDR1 reads MNHEY; CDR2 reads SMNVEV (reference sequence). V was trimmed by 6 bases and J by 1 base, leaving 16 bases between them.

This chain connects TRBV13 to TRBJ2-7, with 8 bases matching TRBD1. V dropped 5 bases and J dropped 5; count of bases not matched to a gene: 11. CDR3 length: 15 residues. Germline V gene sequence: CDR1 PRHDT, CDR2 FYEKMQ (reference sequence). Here the CDR3 DNA reads TGTGCCAGCAGCCCAACGACAGGGGCAAGTGACGAGCAGTACTTC. This translates into CASSPTTGASDEQYF.

This chain links TRBV9 with TRBJ1-2; TRBD1 matches at 8 bases. This CDR3 region has 15 residues. CDR1 is SGDLS, CDR2 YYNGEE, per germline. The ends lost 1 base at V and 2 bases at J; junction bases unmatched: 4. CDR3: CASSVTTGANYGYTF. CDR3 sequence (DNA): TGTGCCAGCAGCGTAACGACAGGGGCCAACTATGGCTACACCTTC.

The gene calls are TRBV5-1 and TRBJ2-1; possibly TRBD2 for D (6 bases). The V end lost 1 base, the J end lost 2 bases, and 13 bases lay between the germline ends. CDR1 and CDR2 (germline): SGHRS, YFSETQ. The CDR3 runs 16 residues. Here the CDR3 reads CASSLWDSLPYNEQFF. The CDR3 DNA sequence: TGCGCCAGCAGCTTGTGGGACTCCCTCCCCTACAATGAGCAGTTCTTC.

This clone showed up just a few times. This chain joins TRBV7-2 and TRBJ2-7, with 10 nucleotides matching TRBD1. The CDR3 extends over 15 amino acids. Trimming took 5 bases from V and 2 from J; bases not matched to a gene: 6. CDR1 and CDR2 from the germline V gene are SGHTA and FQGNSA. The CDR3 protein is CASSLGQGTTYEQYF. The DNA of the CDR3 is TGTGCCAGCAGCCTGGGACAGGGGACCACCTACGAGCAGTACTTC.

The chain uses TRBV7-6 and TRBJ2-3; possible D gene TRBD2, 5 bases. Per the germline V gene, CDR1 is SGHVS and CDR2 is FNYEAQ. V was trimmed by 1 base and J by 1 base, leaving 9 bases between them. The CDR3 totals 15 residues. CDR3 loop: CASSLEAARTDTQYF. Here the CDR3 DNA reads TGTGCCAGCAGCTTAGAAGCGGCTCGCACAGATACGCAGTATTTT.

In its sample, this clone was seen once. The chain is built from TRBV9 and TRBJ2-7, with TRBD1 as a possible D gene (7 bases). Trimming left V 3 bases short and J 3 bases short, with 13 bases between. Germline loops: CDR1 SGDLS, CDR2 YYNGEE. This CDR3 is 14 amino acids long. The CDR3 nucleotides are TGTGCCAGCAGCGCCGGAGGGGGCGGCTACGAGCAGTACTTC. It is translated as CASSAGGGGYEQYF.

The V gene is TRBV7-3, the J gene TRBJ2-2; TRBD2 agrees at 9 bases. Germline lookup yields CDR1 SGHTA and CDR2 FQGTGA. The CDR3 runs to 18 residues. The J segment lost 5 bases and the V segment lost 4 bases, leaving 14 bases of the junction unmatched. As DNA, the CDR3 is TGTGCCAGCAGCTCCGCCGGGGGCGGGGGGGCCGCAACCGGGGAGCTGTTTTTT. Translation: CASSSAGGGGAATGELFF.

This clone was observed a single time. The chain employs TRBV5-4 and TRBJ2-7, with a tentative D call TRBD1 (6 bases). The V end lost 3 bases, the J end lost 3 bases, and 13 bases lay between the germline ends. Germline-derived CDR1 and CDR2 are SGHNT and YYREEE (reference sequence). This CDR3 has 14 residues. The CDR3 bases are TGTGCCAGCAGCTCAGGACAGACGGTCTACGAGCAGTACTTC. Protein: CASSSGQTVYEQYF.

The rearrangement links TRBV7-3 to TRBJ2-1; D might be TRBD2 (7 bases). The CDR3 length is 14 residues. Per the germline V gene, CDR1 is SGHTA and CDR2 is FQGTGA. The V end was cut by 1 base, the J end by 7 bases, with 11 bases between. CDR3 sequence reads: CASSLMGGPNEQFF. The CDR3 DNA sequence: TGTGCCAGCAGCTTAATGGGGGGGCCGAATGAGCAGTTCTTC.

The chain couples TRBV5-1 to TRBJ2-2, with 9 bases fitting TRBD2. The germline V gene encodes CDR1 SGHRS and CDR2 YFSETQ. The CDR3 has 15 amino acids. Unmatched junction bases numbered 6, after V lost 5 bases and J lost 4 bases. For the CDR3, the DNA is TGCGCCAGCAGTCATAGAGCGGGGGGCACCGGGGAGCTGTTTTTT. This codes for CASSHRAGGTGELFF. The complete variable domain, with remaining parts taken from reference TRBV5-1 and TRBJ2-2, reads KAGVTQTPRYLIKTRGQQVTLSCSPISGHRSVSWYQQTPGQGLQFLFEYFSETQRNKGNFPGRFSGRQFSNSRSEMNVSTLELGDSALYLCASSHRAGGTGELFFGEGSRLTVL.

The chain couples TRBV6-6 to TRBJ2-1; D ambiguous. Germline CDR1 reads MNHNY; CDR2 reads SVGAGI (reference sequence). The germline V and J ends were trimmed by 6 bases and 5 bases, with 14 bases remaining between them. CDR3 length equals 14 residues. CDR3 sequence: CASRGAGSNNEQFF. The CDR3 DNA follows: TGTGCCAGCAGGGGTGCTGGATCAAACAATGAGCAGTTCTTC.

V usage is TRBV29-1 and J usage is TRBJ1-2; 11 nucleotides match TRBD1. There are 15 residues in the CDR3. V gave up 3 bases and J gave up 1 base; unmatched junction bases: 4. The V gene's germline CDR1 is SQVTM and CDR2 ANQGSEA. In DNA, the CDR3 is TGCAGCGTTGAGCCCGGGACAGGGGGTAACTATGGCTACACCTTC. This gives the protein CSVEPGTGGNYGYTF.

V and J are TRBV5-1 and TRBJ2-2; D is perhaps TRBD2 (6 bases). V was pared by 0 bases and J by 5 bases, with 14 bases between. In germline, CDR1 is SGHRS, CDR2 YFSETQ. The CDR3 contains 16 residues. Here the CDR3 DNA reads TGCGCCAGCAGCTTGGCCGTGTCTAGCGTAACCGGGGAGCTGTTTTTT. It specifies CASSLAVSSVTGELFF.

The chain uses TRBV27 and TRBJ2-1; D may be TRBD2 (5 bases). The CDR3 is made up of 14 amino acids. Trimming pared 5 bases from V and 10 bases from J, leaving 18 bases between. Germline assignment: CDR1 MNHEY and CDR2 SMNVEV (reference sequence). For the CDR3, the DNA is TGTGCCAGCAGTCCACCCGGGATGTTTAGGGAGCAGTTCTTC. It translates to CASSPPGMFREQFF.

The chain joins TRBV6-5 to TRBJ1-3; no firm D call. Per germline, CDR1 MNHEY and CDR2 SVGAGI. This CDR3 contains 14 residues. V lost 2 bases to trimming and J lost 4 bases, with 9 bases between them. CDR3 nucleotides: TGTGCCAGCAGTTACAGGGTTCAGGGAAACACCATATATTTT. Its translation: CASSYRVQGNTIYF.

Only a few counts were recorded for this clone. This chain uses TRBV9 with TRBJ1-1, with D perhaps TRBD1 (6 bases). The CDR3 loop spans 13 amino acids. Between the trimmed V and J ends, which lost 3 bases and 4 bases, there was a span of 10 bases. Per germline, CDR1 SGDLS and CDR2 YYNGEE. CDR3 DNA: TGTGCCAGCAGCGAAGGGGGGGGCACTGAAGCTTTCTTT. This gives the protein CASSEGGGTEAFF. Full variable domain (outside the CDR3, taken from reference TRBV9 and TRBJ1-1): DSGVTQTPKHLITATGQRVTLRCSPRSGDLSVYWYQQSLDQGLQFLIQYYNGEERAKGNILERFSAQQFPDLHSELNLSSLELGDSALYFCASSEGGGTEAFFGQGTRLTVV.

This clone has a handful of counts. This rearrangement joins TRBV5-4 to TRBJ1-2; no firm D call. With 0 bases removed from V and 1 base from J, the gap between germline ends came to 7 bases. Per germline, CDR1 SGHNT and CDR2 YYREEE (reference sequence). This CDR3 has 14 residues. The CDR3 DNA is TGTGCCAGCAGCTTGGCCCATTATAACTATGGCTACACCTTC. It codes for CASSLAHYNYGYTF.

This chain uses TRBV5-4 with TRBJ2-1; 9 bases match TRBD1. The CDR3 consists of 12 residues. V dropped 10 bases and J dropped 6; count of bases not matched to a gene: 5. Looked up from germline, CDR1 is SGHNT and CDR2 is YYREEE (reference sequence). The CDR3 spells CASGTGRNEQFF. The CDR3 DNA is TGTGCCTCCGGGACAGGGCGCAATGAGCAGTTCTTC.

The chain recombines TRBV29-1 with TRBJ2-7; 11 nucleotides line up with TRBD2. Germline V lookup: CDR1 SQVTM, CDR2 ANQGSEA. This CDR3 has 15 residues. Germline trimming cut 3 bases from V and 1 base from J; bases unmatched to any gene: 5. The CDR3 bases are TGCAGCGTTGACGCCCTAGCGGGGGGTTCCTACGAGCAGTACTTC. This translates into CSVDALAGGSYEQYF.

Points on this clone: Relative to the germline gene, one junction end is altered; a read error may explain this. The rearrangement uses TRBV7-7 and TRBJ2-5; the match to TRBD1 covers 8 bases. There are 16 residues in the CDR3. The germline gives CDR1 SSHAT, CDR2 FNYEAQ (reference sequence). CDR3 sequence (DNA): TGTGCTAGCAGCTTTGCCGACAGGGGTCTCCAAGAGACCCAGTACTTC. Protein product: CASSFADRGLQETQYF.

V gene TRBV4-1 combines with J gene TRBJ2-1, with a possible D match to TRBD2 (6 bases). The germline V and J ends were trimmed by 4 bases and 0 bases, with 16 bases remaining between them. This CDR3 has 17 residues. The V gene's germline CDR1 is MGHRA and CDR2 YSYEKL. The CDR3 DNA follows: TGCGCCAGCAGCCCAGTGCAGGGACTGAACTCCTACAATGAGCAGTTCTTC. As protein: CASSPVQGLNSYNEQFF.

This chain links TRBV4-2 with TRBJ1-2; tentative D call: TRBD1 (5 bases). The CDR3 sequence is 15 residues long. The V gene's germline CDR1 is LGHNA and CDR2 YNFKEQ. Trimming removed 4 bases from V and 4 bases from J, with 16 bases in between. The CDR3 DNA reads TGTGCCAGCAGCCTCCCCGGGGGTGGGGCCTATGGCTACACCTTC. It encodes CASSLPGGGAYGYTF.

The chain links TRBV7-2 to TRBJ2-6; no clear D. Germline loops: CDR1 SGHTA, CDR2 FQGNSA. There are 15 residues in the CDR3. The ends were cut back, 6 bases at V and 4 bases at J, with 13 bases in the middle. CDR3 in amino acids: CASSPHSLGANVLTF. DNA for the CDR3: TGTGCCAGCAGTCCCCATTCCCTCGGGGCCAACGTCCTGACTTTC.

V is TRBV5-6 and J is TRBJ1-1; D may be TRBD1 (5 bases). The CDR3 length is 13 residues. Trimming pared 3 bases from V and 5 bases from J, leaving 11 bases between. Germline V CDR1 and CDR2: SGHDT, YYEEEE. CDR3 sequence (DNA): TGTGCCAGCAGCTCCCAGGGACGGACTGAAGCTTTCTTT. Its protein product is CASSSQGRTEAFF.